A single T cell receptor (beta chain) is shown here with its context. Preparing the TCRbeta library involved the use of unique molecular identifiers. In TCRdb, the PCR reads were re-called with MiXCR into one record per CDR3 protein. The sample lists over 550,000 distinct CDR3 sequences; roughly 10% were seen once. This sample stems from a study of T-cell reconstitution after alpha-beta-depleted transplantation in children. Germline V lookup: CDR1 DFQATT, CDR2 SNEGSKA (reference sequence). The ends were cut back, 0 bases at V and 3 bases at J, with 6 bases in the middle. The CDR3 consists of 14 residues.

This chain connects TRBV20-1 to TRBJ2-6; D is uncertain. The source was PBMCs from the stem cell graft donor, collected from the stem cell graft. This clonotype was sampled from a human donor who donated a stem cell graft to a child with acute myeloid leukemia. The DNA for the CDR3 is TGCAGTGCTAGAGACTGGGGTGGGGCCAACGTCCTGACTTTC. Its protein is CSARDWGGANVLTF.